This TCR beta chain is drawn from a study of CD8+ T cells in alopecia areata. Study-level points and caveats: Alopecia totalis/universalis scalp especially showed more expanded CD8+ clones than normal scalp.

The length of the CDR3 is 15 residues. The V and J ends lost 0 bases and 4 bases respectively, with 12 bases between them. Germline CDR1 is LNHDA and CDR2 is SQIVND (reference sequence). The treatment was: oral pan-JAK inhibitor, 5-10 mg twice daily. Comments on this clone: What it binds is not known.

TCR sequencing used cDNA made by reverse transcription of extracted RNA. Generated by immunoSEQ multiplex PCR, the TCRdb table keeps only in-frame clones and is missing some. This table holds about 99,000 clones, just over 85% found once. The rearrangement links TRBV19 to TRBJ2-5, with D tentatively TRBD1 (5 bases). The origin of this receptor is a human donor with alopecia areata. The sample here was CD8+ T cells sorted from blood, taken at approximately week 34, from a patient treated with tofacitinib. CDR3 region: CASSIDAGPRETQYF. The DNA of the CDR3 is TGTGCCAGTAGTATAGATGCAGGGCCGAGAGAGACCCAGTACTTC.